Here is one T cell receptor (beta chain) with its context. As yet, its antigen is unknown. This sample was included in a study of cytomegalovirus exposure and HLA in healthy donors. Study-wide background: The roughly 670 first-cohort repertoires and the 95 to 150 validation repertoires shared the same platform, a later analysis reported.

Germline CDR1 and CDR2: LNHDA and SQIVND (reference sequence). The germline V and J ends were trimmed by 9 bases and 4 bases, with 15 bases remaining between them. The CDR3 consists of 14 residues. Study results and caveats: A later analysis found first-cohort TCR clusters tended to co-occur in the 130 or so validation repertoires. Cytomegalovirus-associated status was assigned to roughly 160 TCR beta chains.

The protocol was immunoSEQ multiplex PCR, while the TCRdb copy is restricted to in-frame clones and leaves out a portion. The table has tens of thousands of clones, about 89% seen once. From the 120-subject validation cohort, which was separate from the roughly 620-subject first cohort, the donors were drawn. The sequence was obtained from a woman between 18 and 30 years old in good health and CMV-seronegative. This chain joins TRBV19 and TRBJ2-2; a weak D match, TRBD2 (5 bases). Sequencing input: PBMCs. CDR3 protein: CASDYSEGTGELFF. The CDR3 bases are TGTGCCAGCGACTATTCCGAGGGCACCGGGGAGCTGTTTTTT.